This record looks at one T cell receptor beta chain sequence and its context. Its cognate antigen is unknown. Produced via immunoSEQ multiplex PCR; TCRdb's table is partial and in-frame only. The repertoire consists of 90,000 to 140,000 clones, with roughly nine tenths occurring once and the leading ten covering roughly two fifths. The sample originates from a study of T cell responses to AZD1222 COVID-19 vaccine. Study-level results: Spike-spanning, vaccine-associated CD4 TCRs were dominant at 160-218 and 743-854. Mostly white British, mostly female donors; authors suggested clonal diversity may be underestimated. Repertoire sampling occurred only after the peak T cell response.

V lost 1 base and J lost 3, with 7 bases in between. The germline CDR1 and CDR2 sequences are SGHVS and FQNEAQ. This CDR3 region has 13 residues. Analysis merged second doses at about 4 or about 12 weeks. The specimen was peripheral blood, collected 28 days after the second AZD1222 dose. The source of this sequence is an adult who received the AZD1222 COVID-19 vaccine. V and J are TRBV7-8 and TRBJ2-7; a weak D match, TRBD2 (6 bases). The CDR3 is CASSLGTIYEQYF. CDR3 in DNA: TGTGCCAGCAGCTTAGGGACTATCTACGAGCAGTACTTC. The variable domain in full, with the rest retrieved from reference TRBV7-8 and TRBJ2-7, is GAGVSQSPRYKVAKRGQDVALRCDPISGHVSLFWYQQALGQGPEFLTYFQNEAQLDKSGLPSDRFFAERPEGSVSTLKIQRTQQEDSAVYLCASSLGTIYEQYFGPGTRLTVT.